The next 6 T cell receptor beta chains were all read from a single sample in a study of T cells after yellow fever vaccination. Each CDR3 protein gets one entry after TCRdb re-called the 5' RACE reads with MiXCR. The sample comprises some 300,000 distinct CDR3 sequences, 8% to 9.5% of which are singletons, and 15% to 20% rests with the top ten. Sample: PBMCs, taken around 45 days after the first yellow fever vaccination. The receptors here all came from a man between 18 and 29 years old who received the YFV17D yellow fever vaccine.

This clonotype was detected once. The V and J genes are TRBV7-3 and TRBJ2-7; D assignment may be TRBD1 or TRBD2 (5 bases each). V was clipped by 1 base and J by 6 bases, with 10 bases between them. The CDR3 length is 13 residues. Germline V gene lookup returns CDR1 SGHTA and CDR2 FQGTGA. The CDR3 spells CASSLNDGGEQYF. The CDR3 region has the DNA TGTGCCAGCAGCTTAAATGATGGGGGCGAGCAGTACTTC.

Only a few counts were recorded for this clonotype. The chain has TRBV12-3 or TRBV12-4 and TRBJ2-2, with D hard to call. The CDR3 totals 14 residues. The ends were cut back, 2 bases at V and 6 bases at J, with 10 bases in the middle. CDR3 amino acids: CASSLLVLAGELFF. The CDR3 bases are TGTGCCAGCAGTTTACTAGTTTTGGCCGGGGAGCTGTTTTTT.

V is TRBV19 and J is TRBJ2-5; unclear D gene. The CDR3 totals 14 residues. CDR1 is LNHDA and CDR2 is SQIVND in the germline V gene (reference sequence). V lost 0 bases, J lost 7 bases, and 12 bases lay in between. In DNA, the CDR3 is TGTGCCAGTAGTATAGATCCCACTGTTGGGACCCAGTACTTC. Amino acids: CASSIDPTVGTQYF.

This clonotype was found a few times. V gene TRBV20-1 combines with J gene TRBJ1-4, with 7 bases aligning to TRBD1. Germline trimming cut 6 bases from V and 8 bases from J; bases unmatched to any gene: 12. The length of the CDR3 is 14 residues. Germline V lookup: CDR1 DFQATT, CDR2 SNEGSKA (reference sequence). The CDR3 bases are TGCAGTGCACCAGACAGGGTCCGGGGGGAAAAACTGTTTTTT. Translated: CSAPDRVRGEKLFF.

The chain couples TRBV7-3 to TRBJ1-5; maybe TRBD1 (5 bases). This CDR3 is built from 13 residues. The V gene lost 5 bases and the J gene lost 5 bases, with 10 bases spanning the gap. Germline assignment: CDR1 SGHTA and CDR2 FQGTGA. This CDR3 reads CASSISQDQPQHF. CDR3 DNA: TGTGCCAGCAGCATCTCACAGGATCAGCCCCAGCATTTT.

The chain combines TRBV28 with TRBJ1-2; a weak D match, TRBD1 (5 bases). Germline V gives CDR1 MDHEN, CDR2 SYDVKM. The CDR3 length is 14 residues. Trimming shortened V by 3 bases and J by 3 bases, and 11 bases separated the two germline ends. Written as DNA, the CDR3 is TGTGCCAGCAGTTTCAGGGCTCGGGACTATGGCTACACCTTC. Translation gives CASSFRARDYGYTF.